The 18 T cell receptor beta chains given below trace back to one sample, sequenced in a study of CD8 T cells in ankylosing spondylitis. TCRdb called the 5' RACE reads again in MiXCR, with one record for every CDR3 protein. In the table there are about 150,000 distinct CDR3 sequences, 40% to 50% of which are singletons. The sample was synovial fluid, either unsorted or a sorted T cell fraction (not recorded which). All receptors derive from a male donor with ankylosing spondylitis.

This clonotype was observed a handful of times. V usage is TRBV7-8 and J usage is TRBJ2-7, with D perhaps TRBD1 or TRBD2 (5 bases each). Germline V CDR1 and CDR2: SGHVS, FQNEAQ. The CDR3 runs to 17 residues. The germline V and J ends were trimmed by 5 bases and 0 bases, with 20 bases remaining between them. DNA for the CDR3: TGTGCCAGCAGCAACCATGCTTTTGGGGGAGCCTCCTACGAGCAGTACTTC. Translated: CASSNHAFGGASYEQYF.

Judged by abundance, this clonotype is medium-sized. The chain combines TRBV4-3 with TRBJ2-2, with D perhaps TRBD1 or TRBD2 (5 bases each). Germline CDR1 LGHNA, CDR2 YSLEER. Trimming stripped 1 base from V and 5 bases from J, with 11 bases between. The CDR3 is made up of 15 amino acids. The CDR3 region has the DNA TGCGCCAGCAGCCAAGGGGGGATCGAAACCGGGGAGCTGTTTTTT. Protein product: CASSQGGIETGELFF.

The chain has TRBV10-3 and TRBJ1-1; 8 bases are a match to TRBD1. This CDR3 has 20 amino acids. V shed 0 bases, J shed 1 base, and the junction held 16 bases outside the gene matches. CDR1 is ENHRY and CDR2 is SYGVKD in the germline V gene. The CDR3 loop is CAISESQDWSQGARNTEAFF. The CDR3 bases are TGTGCCATCAGTGAGTCGCAGGATTGGTCTCAGGGGGCACGGAACACTGAAGCTTTCTTT.

This clonotype was observed a few times. The chain is built from TRBV24-1 and TRBJ2-2; D may be TRBD2 (5 bases). Per the germline V gene, CDR1 is KGHDR and CDR2 is SFDVKD. The CDR3 consists of 14 residues. Trimming pared 4 bases from V and 6 bases from J, leaving 11 bases between. The CDR3 coding sequence is TGTGCCACCAGTGAAACCTTGGACTCCGGGGAGCTGTTTTTT. It codes for CATSETLDSGELFF.

The chain recombines TRBV6-2 or TRBV6-3 with TRBJ2-7, with D possibly TRBD2 on 6 matching bases. Germline V lookup: CDR1 MNHEY, CDR2 SVGEGT. V gave up 7 bases and J gave up 6 bases, with 19 bases separating them. This CDR3 spans 14 amino acids. Here the CDR3 reads CASTEGRDPLEQYF. The CDR3 DNA reads as TGTGCCAGCACCGAGGGGCGGGATCCCCTCGAGCAGTACTTC.

This clonotype came up once. The chain's CDR3 is CASSRALDRGYNSPLHF. CDR3 bases: TGTGCCAGCAGTCGAGCCCTCGACAGGGGGTATAATTCACCCCTCCACTTT. The chain is built from TRBV7-9 and TRBJ1-6, with 9 positions matching TRBD1. J lost 4 bases, V lost 6 bases, and 10 bases had no gene match. Germline CDR1 and CDR2: SEHNR and FQNEAQ (reference sequence). This CDR3 spans 17 amino acids. Using reference TRBV7-9 and TRBJ1-6 for the parts outside the CDR3, the full variable domain is DTGVSQNPRHKITKRGQNVTFRCDPISEHNRLYWYRQTLGQGPEFLTYFQNEAQLEKSRLLSDRFSAERPKGSFSTLEIQRTEQGDSAMYLCASSRALDRGYNSPLHFGNGTRLTVT.

This clonotype showed up many times. The J gene is TRBJ2-3, the V gene TRBV7-9, with TRBD2 matching over 13 bases. Per germline, CDR1 SEHNR and CDR2 FQNEAQ (reference sequence). Germline trimming cut 5 bases from V and 7 bases from J; bases unmatched to any gene: 6. The CDR3 loop spans 15 amino acids. The CDR3 coding sequence is TGTGCCAGCAGCGTGCCGGGACTAGCGGGGAATACGCAGTATTTT. It yields the protein CASSVPGLAGNTQYF.

The rearrangement links TRBV12-3 or TRBV12-4 to TRBJ2-2, with TRBD2 matching over 8 bases. This CDR3 spans 17 amino acids. The V and J ends lost 2 bases and 5 bases, in that order; junction bases with no gene match: 10. The CDR3 reads CASSLPPNGRGTGELFF. For the CDR3, the DNA is TGTGCCAGCAGTTTACCTCCCAACGGGAGGGGGACCGGGGAGCTGTTTTTT.

The chain couples TRBV4-3 to TRBJ2-2; D might be TRBD1 (6 bases). The length of the CDR3 is 16 residues. The germline V gene has CDR1 LGHNA and CDR2 YSLEER. V was trimmed by 0 bases and J by 5 bases, leaving 13 bases between them. Here the CDR3 DNA reads TGCGCCAGCAGCCAAGATCTTGGGGGCGGAACCGGGGAGCTGTTTTTT. Encoded protein: CASSQDLGGGTGELFF.

This rearrangement joins TRBV2 to TRBJ2-1; TRBD2 is a possible D gene (6 bases). Germline V gene sequence: CDR1 SNHLY, CDR2 FYNNEI. The CDR3 loop spans 15 amino acids. The V end lost 1 base, the J end lost 9 bases, and 16 bases lay between the germline ends. DNA of the CDR3: TGTGCCAGCAGTGAAGGGATTTTGGGGGGAGTTGAGCAGTTCTTC. Its protein product is CASSEGILGGVEQFF.

V usage is TRBV20-1 and J usage is TRBJ1-2; 11 bases are shared with TRBD1. V lost 6 bases, J lost 8 bases, and 5 bases stayed unmatched. Looked up from germline, CDR1 is DFQATT and CDR2 is SNEGSKA (reference sequence). The CDR3 is 12 residues long. CDR3 DNA sequence: TGCAGTGCCGGACAGGGGGCGAAGGGCTACACCTTC. This gives the protein CSAGQGAKGYTF.

This clonotype was detected only a few times. The chain joins TRBV28 to TRBJ2-3; either TRBD1 or TRBD2 may fit D (5 bases each). CDR1 and CDR2 from the germline V gene are MDHEN and SYDVKM. The CDR3 is 15 residues long. Trimming took 6 bases from V and 0 from J, leaving 13 bases between them. CDR3 DNA sequence: TGTGCCAGCAGCACCCCGGGACGGAGCACAGATACGCAGTATTTT. Amino acid sequence: CASSTPGRSTDTQYF. The full variable domain, in which reference TRBV28 and TRBJ2-3 provide the parts outside the CDR3, is DVKVTQSSRYLVKRTGEKVFLECVQDMDHENMFWYRQDPGLGLRLIYFSYDVKMKEKGDIPEGYSVSREKKERFSLILESASTNQTSMYLCASSTPGRSTDTQYFGPGTRLTVL.

The J gene is TRBJ2-6, the V gene TRBV6-2 or TRBV6-3, with TRBD1 matching over 8 bases. The J segment lost 0 bases and the V segment lost 0 bases, leaving 4 bases of the junction unmatched. The CDR3 is made up of 18 amino acids. The germline V gene has CDR1 MNHEY and CDR2 SVGEGT. The CDR3 DNA sequence: TGTGCCAGCAGTTACTCGGGACAGGACTTCTCTGGGGCCAACGTCCTGACTTTC. Its translation is CASSYSGQDFSGANVLTF.

This clonotype was recorded a few times. The chain carries TRBV4-1 and TRBJ2-1; D gene unclear. The CDR3 is made up of 15 amino acids. Trimming removed 1 base at V and 0 bases at J, with 7 bases between. CDR1 MGHRA and CDR2 YSYEKL come from the germline V gene. DNA for the CDR3: TGCGCCAGCAGCCAAGTTAAGAGCTCCTACAATGAGCAGTTCTTC. Translated: CASSQVKSSYNEQFF.

This chain connects TRBV6-1 to TRBJ2-7; D assignment may be TRBD1 or TRBD2 (6 bases each). Trimming removed 8 bases at V and 3 bases at J, with 20 bases between. Germline V gene data show CDR1 as MNHNS and CDR2 as SASEGT. The CDR3 length is 15 residues. The CDR3 loop reads CASRLRDMGLYEQYF. The DNA of the CDR3 is TGTGCCAGCCGCCTCCGGGACATGGGACTCTACGAGCAGTACTTC.

Relative to its sample, this clonotype is medium-sized. This chain uses TRBV12-3 or TRBV12-4 with TRBJ2-3; the D is unclear. Between the trimmed V and J ends, which lost 6 bases and 2 bases, there was a span of 9 bases. The CDR3 has 13 residues. CDR3 residues: CASSHTITDTQYF. The CDR3 bases are TGTGCCAGCAGCCATACTATCACAGATACGCAGTATTTT.

This clonotype was seen many times. The junction shows a germline mismatch at one end, possibly a read error. V is TRBV30 and J is TRBJ1-2; TRBD1 aligns across 8 bases. Germline lookup yields CDR1 GTSNPN and CDR2 SVGIG (reference sequence). The CDR3 extends over 13 amino acids. CDR3 in amino acids: CAWTAGGGQAFSF. The CDR3 DNA reads as TGTGCCTGGACCGCAGGAGGGGGACAGGCCTTTTCCTTC.

This clonotype has a handful of counts. The chain is built from TRBV20-1 and TRBJ2-1, with D tentatively TRBD1 or TRBD2 (5 bases each). V lost 3 bases, J lost 4 bases, and 7 bases lay in between. From germline, CDR1 is DFQATT and CDR2 SNEGSKA (reference sequence). This CDR3 region has 12 residues. The CDR3 region has the DNA TGCAGTGCTAGGGGACCGTACAATGAGCAGTTCTTC. It specifies CSARGPYNEQFF.